One sample yielded the 17 T cell receptor beta chains listed below, sequenced in a study of tumour-infiltrating T cells in Burkitt lymphoma. Sequencing was performed with immunoSEQ multiplex PCR; in TCRdb, only in-frame clones are kept and a portion is missing. Among 13,000 to 15,000 clones listed, more than 60% were seen once. The source material was tumor tissue. Receptor source: a human donor with diffuse large B-cell lymphoma.

This chain joins TRBV18 and TRBJ1-1; no clear D. Germline CDR1 is KGHSH and CDR2 is LQKENI. V lost 6 bases and J lost 6, with 20 bases in between. The CDR3 runs 15 residues. The CDR3 protein is CASSQGGPPVAEAFF. The CDR3 DNA reads as TGTGCCAGCTCCCAAGGTGGGCCCCCGGTCGCTGAAGCTTTCTTT.

The V call is TRBV21-1, the J call TRBJ2-3; TRBD2 was called by the table and not checked on the DNA. TRBV21-1 is described as a pseudogene. There are 15 residues in the CDR3. The CDR3 protein is CASSNTRELGDTQYF. Here the CDR3 DNA reads TGTGCCAGCAGCAATACGAGGGAGTTAGGAGATACGCAGTATTTT.

V and J are TRBV5-1 and TRBJ2-7; TRBD2 matches at 7 bases. The junction had 5 bases not matched to a gene; V was cut back by 3 bases and J by 2 bases. The germline V gene has CDR1 SGHRS and CDR2 YFSETQ. This CDR3 region has 14 residues. The CDR3 spells CASSWSSGTYEQYF. The CDR3 DNA reads TGCGCCAGCAGCTGGTCTAGCGGTACCTACGAGCAGTACTTC.

Judged by abundance, this clone is medium-sized. This chain connects TRBV10-1 to TRBJ2-1; TRBD2 matches at 10 bases. Per germline, CDR1 WNHNN and CDR2 SYGVQD (reference sequence). The CDR3 covers 16 residues. Unmatched junction bases numbered 5, after V lost 3 bases and J lost 3 bases. The DNA for the CDR3 is TGCGCCAGCAGTGACGGACTAGCGGATAGCTACAATGAGCAGTTCTTC. It is translated as CASSDGLADSYNEQFF.

The chain is built from TRBV4-1 and TRBJ1-5; 7 bases align to TRBD1. V was clipped by 1 base and J by 0 bases; unmatched bases: 6. CDR3 size: 17 residues. Germline CDR1 is MGHRA and CDR2 is YSYEKL. The CDR3 nucleotides are TGCGCCAGCAGCCAAGCAGGGGGGACATATAGCAATCAGCCCCAGCATTTT. Encoded protein: CASSQAGGTYSNQPQHF.

The CDR3 region has the DNA TGTGCCAGTAGTACCCAGGGTGCCTATGGCTACACCTTC. Protein sequence: CASSTQGAYGYTF. The chain couples TRBV19 to TRBJ1-2; the D gene is possibly TRBD1 (5 bases). This CDR3 has 13 residues. CDR1 is LNHDA and CDR2 is SQIVND in the germline V gene (reference sequence). Trimming pared 4 bases from V and 4 bases from J, leaving 10 bases between.

The chain couples TRBV27 to TRBJ2-1, with no clear D. Germline lookup yields CDR1 MNHEY and CDR2 SMNVEV (reference sequence). This CDR3 is 15 amino acids long. The V and J ends lost 3 bases and 4 bases respectively, with 13 bases between them. This CDR3 reads CASSLVPTRYNEQFF. In DNA, the CDR3 is TGTGCCAGCAGTTTGGTCCCAACCCGGTACAATGAGCAGTTCTTC.

Worth noting for this clone: A single base separates this from a much larger clone, so it may be a read error. This sample also contains other DNA sequences that code for the same CDR3. The rearrangement links TRBV12-1 to TRBJ1-5. TRBV12-1 is assigned pseudogene status. The CDR3 contains 18 residues. The CDR3 here is CASSFASGYPDWNQPQHF. The CDR3, as DNA: TGTGCCAGCAGCTTTGCAAGCGGCTACCCAGATTGGAATCAGCCCCAACATTTT.

V usage is TRBV4-1 and J usage is TRBJ2-1, with D maybe TRBD2 (5 bases). The germline V and J ends were trimmed by 1 base and 0 bases, with 10 bases remaining between them. This CDR3 has 16 amino acids. Germline V CDR1 and CDR2: MGHRA, YSYEKL. Written as DNA, the CDR3 is TGCGCCAGCAGCCAAGGGACTCGGAGCTCCTACAATGAGCAGTTCTTC. Translation: CASSQGTRSSYNEQFF.

The chain couples TRBV25-1 to TRBJ1-4; D is perhaps TRBD1 (6 bases). The germline V gene has CDR1 MGHDK and CDR2 SYGVNS. The V and J ends lost 0 bases and 4 bases respectively, with 15 bases between them. The CDR3 loop spans 17 amino acids. CDR3 sequence (DNA): TGTGCCAGCAGTGAATACCGGTGGGGGCCTAGTAATGAAAAACTGTTTTTT. Translated: CASSEYRWGPSNEKLFF.

V gene TRBV7-7 combines with J gene TRBJ2-3, with D possibly matching TRBD2 (5 bases). Germline V CDR1 and CDR2: SSHAT, FNYEAQ (reference sequence). The CDR3 contains 15 residues. Trimming took 4 bases from V and 7 from J, leaving 18 bases between them. The CDR3 protein is CASSSERNGINTQYF. The CDR3 bases are TGTGCCAGCAGCTCGGAGAGAAACGGGATTAATACGCAGTATTTT. Variable domain in full (rest from reference TRBV7-7 and TRBJ2-3): GAGVSQSPRYKVTKRGQDVTLRCDPISSHATLYWYQQALGQGPEFLTYFNYEAQPDKSGLPSDRFSAERPEGSISTLTIQRTEQRDSAMYRCASSSERNGINTQYFGPGTRLTVL.

Points on this clone: One end of the junction fails to match germline, which may point to a read error. The sample holds other DNA sequences that translate to the same CDR3. The CDR3 spells CASSYSVVEGYTF. For the CDR3, the DNA is TGTGCCAGCAGTTACTCGGTGGTTGAAGGCTATACCTTC. The chain combines TRBV6-5 with TRBJ1-2, with D unresolved. This CDR3 region has 13 residues. Germline lookup yields CDR1 MNHEY and CDR2 SVGAGI.

The genes are TRBV14 and TRBJ2-1; D uncertain. V was pared by 4 bases and J by 9 bases, with 13 bases between. Germline CDR1 and CDR2: SGHDN and FVKESK. CDR3 length: 13 residues. The CDR3 spells CASSRQWNGEQFF. The CDR3 DNA reads as TGTGCCAGCAGCCGACAATGGAACGGTGAGCAGTTCTTC.

The chain combines TRBV5-5 with TRBJ2-7; possible D gene TRBD2, 6 bases. Germline-derived CDR1 and CDR2 are SGHKS and YYEKEE (reference sequence). This CDR3 comprises 15 residues. V was shortened by 4 bases and J by 0 bases, with 14 bases between the two germline ends. The CDR3 DNA is TGTGCCAGCAGCAAAATCGGCGGGAACTCCTACGAGCAGTACTTC. Its translation is CASSKIGGNSYEQYF.

In its sample, this clone was seen once. The genes are TRBV5-6 and TRBJ2-2; D perhaps matches TRBD2 (6 bases). CDR3 length: 16 residues. Germline CDR1 and CDR2: SGHDT and YYEEEE. V shed 1 base and J shed 4 bases, with 14 bases lying between them. This CDR3 is CASSLWREGFTGELFF. CDR3 DNA sequence: TGTGCCAGCAGCTTGTGGCGGGAAGGGTTCACCGGGGAGCTGTTTTTT. The full variable domain, completed using reference TRBV5-6 and TRBJ2-2, is DAGVTQSPTHLIKTRGQQVTLRCSPKSGHDTVSWYQQALGQGPQFIFQYYEEEERQRGNFPDRFSGHQFPNYSSELNVNALLLGDSALYLCASSLWREGFTGELFFGEGSRLTVL.

The chain joins TRBV4-1 to TRBJ2-5, with D uncertain. The germline V and J ends were trimmed by 3 bases and 3 bases, with 11 bases remaining between them. The CDR3 runs to 14 residues. The V gene's germline CDR1 is MGHRA and CDR2 YSYEKL. Here the CDR3 DNA reads TGCGCCAGCAGCCATCGCCCTGAAGAAGAGACCCAGTACTTC. Protein product: CASSHRPEEETQYF.

This clone has more than one count but fewer than ten. This chain joins TRBV7-9 and TRBJ2-5; the D gene is possibly TRBD2 (5 bases). CDR3 length equals 16 residues. Germline V gives CDR1 SEHNR, CDR2 FQNEAQ (reference sequence). V was cut by 1 base and J by 5 bases, with 17 bases left in between. CDR3 residues: CASSLGGFGVGETQYF. DNA for the CDR3: TGTGCCAGCAGCTTAGGAGGCTTCGGGGTGGGTGAGACCCAGTACTTC.